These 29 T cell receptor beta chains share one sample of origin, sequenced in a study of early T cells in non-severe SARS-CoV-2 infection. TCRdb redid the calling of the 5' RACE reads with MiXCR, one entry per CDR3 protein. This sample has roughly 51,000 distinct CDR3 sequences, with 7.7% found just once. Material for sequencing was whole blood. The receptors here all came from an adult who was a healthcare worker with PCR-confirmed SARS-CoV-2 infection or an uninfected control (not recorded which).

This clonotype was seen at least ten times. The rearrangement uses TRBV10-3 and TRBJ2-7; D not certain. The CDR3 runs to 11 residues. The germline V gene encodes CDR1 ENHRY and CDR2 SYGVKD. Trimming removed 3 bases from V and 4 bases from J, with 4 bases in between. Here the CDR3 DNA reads TGTGCCATCAGTGACCAGTACGAGCAGTACTTC. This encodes CAISDQYEQYF.

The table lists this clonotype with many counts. CDR3 in DNA: TGTGCCAGCAATCCAGGACAGCTTTTTCAGCCCCAGCATTTT. Translation gives CASNPGQLFQPQHF. The chain couples TRBV6-2 or TRBV6-3 to TRBJ1-5, with D possibly matching TRBD1 (6 bases). The CDR3 spans 14 residues. Per the germline V gene, CDR1 is MNHEY and CDR2 is SVGEGT. Trimming cost V 7 bases and J 6 bases, with 16 bases left between them.

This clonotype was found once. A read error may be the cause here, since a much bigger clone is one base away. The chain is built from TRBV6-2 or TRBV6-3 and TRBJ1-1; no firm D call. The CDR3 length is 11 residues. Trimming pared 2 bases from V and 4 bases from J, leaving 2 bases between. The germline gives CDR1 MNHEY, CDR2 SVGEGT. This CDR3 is CASSYVTEAFF. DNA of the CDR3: TGTGCCAGCAGTTACGTCACTGAAGCTTTCTTT.

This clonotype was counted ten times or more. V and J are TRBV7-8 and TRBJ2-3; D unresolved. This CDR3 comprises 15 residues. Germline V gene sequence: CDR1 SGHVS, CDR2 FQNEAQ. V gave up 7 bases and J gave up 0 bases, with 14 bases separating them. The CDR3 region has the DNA TGTGCCAGCAAGCCACATGGGCGTAGCACAGATACGCAGTATTTT. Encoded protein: CASKPHGRSTDTQYF. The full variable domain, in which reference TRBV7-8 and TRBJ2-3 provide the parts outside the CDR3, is GAGVSQSPRYKVAKRGQDVALRCDPISGHVSLFWYQQALGQGPEFLTYFQNEAQLDKSGLPSDRFFAERPEGSVSTLKIQRTQQEDSAVYLCASKPHGRSTDTQYFGPGTRLTVL.

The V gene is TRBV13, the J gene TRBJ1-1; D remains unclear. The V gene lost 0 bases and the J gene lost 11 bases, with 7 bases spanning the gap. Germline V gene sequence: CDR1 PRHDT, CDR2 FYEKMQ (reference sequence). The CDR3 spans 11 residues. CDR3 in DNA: TGTGCCAGCAGCTTAGGGGGGAGCGCTTTCTTT. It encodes CASSLGGSAFF.

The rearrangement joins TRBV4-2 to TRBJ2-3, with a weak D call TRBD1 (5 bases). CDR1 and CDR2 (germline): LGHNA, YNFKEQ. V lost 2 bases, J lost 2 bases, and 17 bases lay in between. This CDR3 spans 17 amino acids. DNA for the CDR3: TGTGCCAGCAGCCAAACTCTTGACAGCACTATCACAGATACGCAGTATTTT. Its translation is CASSQTLDSTITDTQYF.

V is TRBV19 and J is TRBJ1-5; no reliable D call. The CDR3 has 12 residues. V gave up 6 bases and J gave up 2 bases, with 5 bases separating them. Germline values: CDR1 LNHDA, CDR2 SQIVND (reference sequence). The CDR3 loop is CASRFGNQPQHF. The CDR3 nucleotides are TGTGCCAGTAGATTCGGCAATCAGCCCCAGCATTTT.

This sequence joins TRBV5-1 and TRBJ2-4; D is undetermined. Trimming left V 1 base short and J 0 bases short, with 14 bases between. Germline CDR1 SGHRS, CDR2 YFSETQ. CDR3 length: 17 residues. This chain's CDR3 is CASSLTPGGLAKNIQYF. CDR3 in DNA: TGCGCCAGCAGCTTGACGCCGGGCGGATTAGCCAAAAACATTCAGTACTTC.

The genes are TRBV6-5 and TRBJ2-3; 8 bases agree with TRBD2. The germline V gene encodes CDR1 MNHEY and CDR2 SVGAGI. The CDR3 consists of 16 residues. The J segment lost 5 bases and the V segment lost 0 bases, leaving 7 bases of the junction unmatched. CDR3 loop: CASSYSGQRGIDTQYF. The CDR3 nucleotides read TGTGCCAGCAGTTACTCAGGCCAGCGGGGGATAGATACGCAGTATTTT.

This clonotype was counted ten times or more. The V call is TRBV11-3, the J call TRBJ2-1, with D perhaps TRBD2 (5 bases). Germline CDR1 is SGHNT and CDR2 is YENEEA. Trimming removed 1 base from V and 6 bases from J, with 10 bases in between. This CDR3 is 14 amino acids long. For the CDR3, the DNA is TGTGCCAGCAGCTTAGGGGGAGTACTCAATGAGCAGTTCTTC. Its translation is CASSLGGVLNEQFF.

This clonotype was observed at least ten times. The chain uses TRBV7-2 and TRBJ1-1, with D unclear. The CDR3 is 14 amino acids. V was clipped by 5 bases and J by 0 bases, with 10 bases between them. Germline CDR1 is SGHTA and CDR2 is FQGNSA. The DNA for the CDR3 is TGTGCCAGCAGCAACCCTCCTATGAACACTGAAGCTTTCTTT. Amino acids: CASSNPPMNTEAFF.

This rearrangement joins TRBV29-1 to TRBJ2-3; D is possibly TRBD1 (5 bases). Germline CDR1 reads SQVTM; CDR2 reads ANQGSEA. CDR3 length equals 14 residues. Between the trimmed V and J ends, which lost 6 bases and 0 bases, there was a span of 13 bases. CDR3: CSVDKQASTDTQYF. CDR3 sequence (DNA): TGCAGCGTCGATAAACAGGCGAGCACAGATACGCAGTATTTT.

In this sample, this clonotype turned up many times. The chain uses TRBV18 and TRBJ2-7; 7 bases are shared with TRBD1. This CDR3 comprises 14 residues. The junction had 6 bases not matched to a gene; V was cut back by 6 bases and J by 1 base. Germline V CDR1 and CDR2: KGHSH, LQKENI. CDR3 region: CASSRGTVSYEQYF. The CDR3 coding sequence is TGTGCCAGCTCTCGTGGGACAGTATCCTACGAGCAGTACTTC. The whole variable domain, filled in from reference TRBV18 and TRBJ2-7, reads NAGVMQNPRHLVRRRGQEARLRCSPMKGHSHVYWYRQLPEEGLKFMVYLQKENIIDESGMPKERFSAEFPKEGPSILRIQQVVRGDSAAYFCASSRGTVSYEQYFGPGTRLTVT.

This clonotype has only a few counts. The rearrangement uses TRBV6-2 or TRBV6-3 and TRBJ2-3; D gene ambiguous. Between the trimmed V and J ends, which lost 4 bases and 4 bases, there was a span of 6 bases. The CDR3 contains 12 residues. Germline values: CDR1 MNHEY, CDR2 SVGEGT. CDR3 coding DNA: TGTGCCAGCAGTTCTGTGGCAGATACGCAGTATTTT. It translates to CASSSVADTQYF.

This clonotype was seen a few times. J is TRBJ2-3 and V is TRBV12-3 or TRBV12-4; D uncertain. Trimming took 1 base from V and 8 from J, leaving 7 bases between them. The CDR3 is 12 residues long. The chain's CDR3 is CASSLGVGTQYF. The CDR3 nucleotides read TGTGCCAGCAGTTTAGGGGTGGGTACGCAGTATTTT.

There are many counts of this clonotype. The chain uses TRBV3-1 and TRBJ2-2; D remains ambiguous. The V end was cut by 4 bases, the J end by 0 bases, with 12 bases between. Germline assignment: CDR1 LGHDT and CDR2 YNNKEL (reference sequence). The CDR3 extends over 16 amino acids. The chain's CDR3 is CASSPLPWPNTGELFF. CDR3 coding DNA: TGTGCCAGCAGCCCACTACCATGGCCGAACACCGGGGAGCTGTTTTTT.

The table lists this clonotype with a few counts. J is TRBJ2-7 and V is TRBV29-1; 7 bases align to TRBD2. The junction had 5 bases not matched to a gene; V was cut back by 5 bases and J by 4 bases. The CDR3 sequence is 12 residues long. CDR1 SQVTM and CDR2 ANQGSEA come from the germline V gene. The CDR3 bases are TGCAGCGTTTCCAGCGGGGATTACGAGCAGTACTTC. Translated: CSVSSGDYEQYF.

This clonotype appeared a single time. CDR3 nucleotide sequence: TGCAGCGTTGAAACGGGCCCCAGCTATGGCTACACCTTC. It specifies CSVETGPSYGYTF. This rearrangement joins TRBV29-1 to TRBJ1-2; D gene ambiguous. Trimming cost V 2 bases and J 4 bases, with 11 bases left between them. CDR1 SQVTM and CDR2 ANQGSEA come from the germline V gene. This CDR3 spans 13 amino acids. The full variable domain, in which reference TRBV29-1 and TRBJ1-2 provide the parts outside the CDR3, is SAVISQKPSRDICQRGTSLTIQCQVDSQVTMMFWYRQQPGQSLTLIATANQGSEATYESGFVIDKFPISRPNLTFSTLTVSNMSPEDSSIYLCSVETGPSYGYTFGSGTRLTVV.

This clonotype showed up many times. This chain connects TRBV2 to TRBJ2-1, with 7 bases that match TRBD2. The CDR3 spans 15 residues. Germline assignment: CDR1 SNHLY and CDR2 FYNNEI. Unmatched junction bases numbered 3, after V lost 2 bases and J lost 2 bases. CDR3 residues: CASSEYGGTYNEQFF. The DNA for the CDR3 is TGTGCCAGCAGTGAATACGGGGGGACCTACAATGAGCAGTTCTTC.

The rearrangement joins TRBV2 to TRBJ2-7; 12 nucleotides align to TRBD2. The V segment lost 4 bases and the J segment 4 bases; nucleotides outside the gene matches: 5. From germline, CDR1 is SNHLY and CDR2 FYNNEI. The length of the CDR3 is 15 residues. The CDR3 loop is CASSGPGLAGYEQYF. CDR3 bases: TGTGCCAGCAGTGGCCCCGGACTAGCGGGATACGAGCAGTACTTC.

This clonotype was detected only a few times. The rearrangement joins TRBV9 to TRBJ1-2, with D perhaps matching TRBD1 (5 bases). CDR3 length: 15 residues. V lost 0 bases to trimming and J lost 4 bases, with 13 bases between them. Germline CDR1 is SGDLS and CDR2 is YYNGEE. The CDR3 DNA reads TGTGCCAGCAGCGTAGAATCCGGGCAGGGCTATGGCTACACCTTC. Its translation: CASSVESGQGYGYTF. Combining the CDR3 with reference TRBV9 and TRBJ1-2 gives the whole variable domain DSGVTQTPKHLITATGQRVTLRCSPRSGDLSVYWYQQSLDQGLQFLIQYYNGEERAKGNILERFSAQQFPDLHSELNLSSLELGDSALYFCASSVESGQGYGYTFGSGTRLTVV.

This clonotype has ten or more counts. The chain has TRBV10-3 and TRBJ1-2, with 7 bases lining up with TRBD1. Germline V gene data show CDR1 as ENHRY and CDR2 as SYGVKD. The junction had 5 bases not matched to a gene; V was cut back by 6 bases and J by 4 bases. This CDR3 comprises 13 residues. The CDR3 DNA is TGTGCCATCAGCGGACAGGTGTCCTATGGCTACACCTTC. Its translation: CAISGQVSYGYTF.

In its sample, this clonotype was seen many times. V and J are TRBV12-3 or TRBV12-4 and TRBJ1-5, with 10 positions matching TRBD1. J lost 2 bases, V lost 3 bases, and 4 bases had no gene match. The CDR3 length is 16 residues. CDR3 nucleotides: TGTGCCAGCAGTTTTGGGACAGGGGTGCGCAATCAGCCCCAGCATTTT. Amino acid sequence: CASSFGTGVRNQPQHF.

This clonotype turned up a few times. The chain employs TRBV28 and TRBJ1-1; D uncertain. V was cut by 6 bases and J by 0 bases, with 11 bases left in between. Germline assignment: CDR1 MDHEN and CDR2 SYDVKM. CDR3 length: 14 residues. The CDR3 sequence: CASRVPSVNTEAFF. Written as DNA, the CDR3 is TGTGCCAGCAGGGTTCCGTCCGTGAACACTGAAGCTTTCTTT.

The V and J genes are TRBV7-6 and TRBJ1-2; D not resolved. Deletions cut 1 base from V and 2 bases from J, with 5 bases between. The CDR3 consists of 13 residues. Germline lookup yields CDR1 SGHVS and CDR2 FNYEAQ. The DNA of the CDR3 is TGTGCCAGCAGCTTAGGCCCGAACTATGGCTACACCTTC. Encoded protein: CASSLGPNYGYTF.

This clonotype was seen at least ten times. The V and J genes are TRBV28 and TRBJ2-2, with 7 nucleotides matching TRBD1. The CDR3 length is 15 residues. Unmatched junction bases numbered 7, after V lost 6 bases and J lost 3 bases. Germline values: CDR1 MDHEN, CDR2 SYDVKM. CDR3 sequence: CASRQSTGDTGELFF. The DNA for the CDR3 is TGTGCCAGCAGACAATCCACAGGGGACACCGGGGAGCTGTTTTTT.

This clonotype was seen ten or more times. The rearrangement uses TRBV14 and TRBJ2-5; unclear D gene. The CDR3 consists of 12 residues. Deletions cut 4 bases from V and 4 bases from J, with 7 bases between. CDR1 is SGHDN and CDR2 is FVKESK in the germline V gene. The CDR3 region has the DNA TGTGCCAGCAGCCTGCAAAGAGAGACCCAGTACTTC. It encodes CASSLQRETQYF. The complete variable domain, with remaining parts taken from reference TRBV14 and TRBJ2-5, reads EAGVTQFPSHSVIEKGQTVTLRCDPISGHDNLYWYRRVMGKEIKFLLHFVKESKQDESGMPNNRFLAERTGGTYSTLKVQPAELEDSGVYFCASSLQRETQYFGPGTRLLVL.

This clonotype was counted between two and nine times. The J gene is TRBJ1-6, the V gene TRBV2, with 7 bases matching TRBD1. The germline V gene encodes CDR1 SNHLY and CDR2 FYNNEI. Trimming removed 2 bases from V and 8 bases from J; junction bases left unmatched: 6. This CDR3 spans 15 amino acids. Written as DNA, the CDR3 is TGTGCCAGCAGTGAACACGGGACAGCCGATTCACCCCTCCACTTT. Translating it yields CASSEHGTADSPLHF.

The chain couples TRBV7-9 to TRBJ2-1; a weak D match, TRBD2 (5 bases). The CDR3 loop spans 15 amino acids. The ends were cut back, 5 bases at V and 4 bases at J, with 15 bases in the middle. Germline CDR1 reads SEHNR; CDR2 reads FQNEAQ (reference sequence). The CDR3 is CASSPQPGLYNEQFF. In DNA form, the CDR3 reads TGTGCCAGCAGCCCCCAGCCCGGACTTTACAATGAGCAGTTCTTC.